This is a list of T cell receptor beta chains from one sample in a study of T cell responses to AZD1222 COVID-19 vaccine. Profiling relied on immunoSEQ multiplex PCR, and the TCRdb table lists in-frame clones only, not all of them. The sample includes 110,000 or so clones, around nine tenths seen only once; the top ten take 2% to 3%. The input for sequencing was peripheral blood, taken on day 0 of AZD1222 vaccination. The receptors here all came from an adult in good health. The CDR3 runs from the conserved cysteine through the conserved F or W. D genes are given only for firm matches. The listing skips clone size in some rows; elsewhere it reads once, few, many or a size class.

CDR3 DNA: TGTGCCATCAGTGTTGGGCAGGGGTACGAGCAGTACTTC
CDR3 protein: CAISVGQGYEQYF
D gene: NA
clone size: NA
J gene: TRBJ2-7
V gene: TRBV10-3
CDR3 length: 13

CDR3 DNA: TGCGCCAGCAGTGAGACGGACCCACGGGGCGAGCAGTACTTC
CDR3 protein: CASSETDPRGEQYF
D gene: NA
clone size: NA
J gene: TRBJ2-7
V gene: TRBV10-1
CDR3 length: 14

CDR3 DNA: TGTGCCAGCAGTTCCTGGGGAGAGCAGTACTTC
CDR3 protein: CASSSWGEQYF
D gene: NA
clone size: NA
J gene: TRBJ2-7
V gene: TRBV11-2
CDR3 length: 11

CDR3 DNA: TGTGCCAGTAGGGGACAGGGCTCCTACAATGAGCAGTTCTTC
CDR3 protein: CASRGQGSYNEQFF
D gene: TRBD1
clone size: NA
J gene: TRBJ2-1
V gene: TRBV19
CDR3 length: 14

CDR3 DNA: TGTGCCAGCAGTTTCCTCAGGGTACATGAGCAGTTCTTC
CDR3 protein: CASSFLRVHEQFF
D gene: NA
clone size: NA
J gene: TRBJ2-1
V gene: TRBV6-2/TRBV6-3
CDR3 length: 13

CDR3 DNA: TGTGCCAGCAGTTCGTATAGCAATCAGCCCCAGCATTTT
CDR3 protein: CASSSYSNQPQHF
D gene: NA
clone size: NA
J gene: TRBJ1-5
V gene: TRBV11-2
CDR3 length: 13

CDR3 DNA: TGCAGCGTTGATAGGGGGATCGGAGACAGCGGAGGCTACACCTTC
CDR3 protein: CSVDRGIGDSGGYTF
D gene: NA
clone size: NA
J gene: TRBJ1-2
V gene: TRBV29-1
CDR3 length: 15

CDR3 DNA: TGCGCCAGCAGCCAAGAATGGAAGGGAGGTGAGCAGTTCTTC
CDR3 protein: CASSQEWKGGEQFF
D gene: NA
clone size: NA
J gene: TRBJ2-1
V gene: TRBV4-1
CDR3 length: 14

CDR3 DNA: TGTGCCAGCAGTGAACACGGGTATGACTTGAACACTGAAGCTTTCTTT
CDR3 protein: CASSEHGYDLNTEAFF
D gene: NA
clone size: NA
J gene: TRBJ1-1
V gene: TRBV25-1
CDR3 length: 16

CDR3 DNA: TGTGCCAGCAGTTTAGCAGACCGGCACAACACTGAAGCTTTCTTT
CDR3 protein: CASSLADRHNTEAFF
D gene: NA
clone size: NA
J gene: TRBJ1-1
V gene: TRBV27
CDR3 length: 15

CDR3 DNA: TGTGCCAGCAGCTATTTGACAGGGGGCAACTATGGCTACACCTTC
CDR3 protein: CASSYLTGGNYGYTF
D gene: TRBD1
clone size: NA
J gene: TRBJ1-2
V gene: TRBV7-2
CDR3 length: 15

CDR3 DNA: TGTGCCAGCAGCTTACCGGGTGACCGATTGAATGGCTACACCTTC
CDR3 protein: CASSLPGDRLNGYTF
D gene: NA
clone size: medium-sized
J gene: TRBJ1-2
V gene: TRBV7-9
CDR3 length: 15

CDR3 DNA: TGTGCCAGCAGCCCACTGGGACAGATATTACCTAACTATGGCTACACCTTC
CDR3 protein: CASSPLGQILPNYGYTF
D gene: TRBD1
clone size: once
J gene: TRBJ1-2
V gene: TRBV5-6
CDR3 length: 17

CDR3 DNA: TGTGCCAGCAGCTTGGGACAGGGTCCGGGGGGCTACACCTTC
CDR3 protein: CASSLGQGPGGYTF
D gene: TRBD1
clone size: NA
J gene: TRBJ1-2
V gene: TRBV7-9
CDR3 length: 14

CDR3 DNA: TGTGCCAGCTCCTTCCAGCAGGAAAGAAATGAAAAACTGTTTTTT
CDR3 protein: CASSFQQERNEKLFF
D gene: NA
clone size: NA
J gene: TRBJ1-4
V gene: TRBV18
CDR3 length: 15

CDR3 DNA: TGCAGCGTTGAGGGAGGGACTAGCGGAGCATACGAGCAGTACTTC
CDR3 protein: CSVEGGTSGAYEQYF
D gene: TRBD2
clone size: NA
J gene: TRBJ2-7
V gene: TRBV29-1
CDR3 length: 15

CDR3 DNA: TGTGCCAGCAGCTCTCAGATCCTTGGAAACACCATATATTTT
CDR3 protein: CASSSQILGNTIYF
D gene: NA
clone size: NA
J gene: TRBJ1-3
V gene: TRBV5-6
CDR3 length: 14

CDR3 DNA: TGTGCCAGCAGCTCCGGACAGGGCCGCAATCAGCCCCAGCATTTT
CDR3 protein: CASSSGQGRNQPQHF
D gene: TRBD1
clone size: NA
J gene: TRBJ1-5
V gene: TRBV7-2
CDR3 length: 15

CDR3 DNA: TGTGCCAGTTCCTCAATGGCTGAAGCTTTCTTT
CDR3 protein: CASSSMAEAFF
D gene: NA
clone size: NA
J gene: TRBJ1-1
V gene: TRBV19
CDR3 length: 11

CDR3 DNA: TGTGCCAGCAGCCCCTTGGCCGGGACAGGGTTGACCAACGTCCTGACTTTC
CDR3 protein: CASSPLAGTGLTNVLTF
D gene: TRBD1
clone size: NA
J gene: TRBJ2-6
V gene: TRBV5-8
CDR3 length: 17

CDR3 DNA: TGTGCCAGCAGTTCACAGGGGGTGGGATACAATGAGCAGTTCTTC
CDR3 protein: CASSSQGVGYNEQFF
D gene: TRBD1
clone size: NA
J gene: TRBJ2-1
V gene: TRBV25-1
CDR3 length: 15

CDR3 DNA: TGTGCCAGCAGCGTAGACAGGGGAGGTGAAAAACTGTTTTTT
CDR3 protein: CASSVDRGGEKLFF
D gene: TRBD1
clone size: NA
J gene: TRBJ1-4
V gene: TRBV6-5
CDR3 length: 14

CDR3 DNA: TGTGCCACCAGCGGAAGAATTGCCAATGAGCAGTTCTTC
CDR3 protein: CATSGRIANEQFF
D gene: NA
clone size: NA
J gene: TRBJ2-1
V gene: TRBV15
CDR3 length: 13

CDR3 DNA: TGTGCCAGCAGTGATCGGCAATTCTACGAGCAGTACTTC
CDR3 protein: CASSDRQFYEQYF
D gene: NA
clone size: NA
J gene: TRBJ2-7
V gene: TRBV6-1
CDR3 length: 13

CDR3 DNA: TGTGCCAGCAGAGAGCCCGGTACCCCGGTTAATGAAAAACTGTTTTTT
CDR3 protein: CASREPGTPVNEKLFF
D gene: NA
clone size: NA
J gene: TRBJ1-4
V gene: TRBV2
CDR3 length: 16

CDR3 DNA: TGCGCCAGCAGCTTGGCCCCAGGGACTAGCACAGATACGCAGTATTTT
CDR3 protein: CASSLAPGTSTDTQYF
D gene: NA
clone size: NA
J gene: TRBJ2-3
V gene: TRBV5-1
CDR3 length: 16

CDR3 DNA: TGTGCCAGCAGCTTCACCGGGGGCGAAGGTGGCTACACCTTC
CDR3 protein: CASSFTGGEGGYTF
D gene: NA
clone size: NA
J gene: TRBJ1-2
V gene: TRBV5-8
CDR3 length: 14

CDR3 DNA: TGTGCCAGCAGTGATCTTAGCGGGGGCAATGAGCAGTTCTTC
CDR3 protein: CASSDLSGGNEQFF
D gene: TRBD2
clone size: NA
J gene: TRBJ2-1
V gene: TRBV6-1
CDR3 length: 14

CDR3 DNA: TGTGCCAGCAGGTTTGACAGAACCACTGAAGCTTTCTTT
CDR3 protein: CASRFDRTTEAFF
D gene: NA
clone size: NA
J gene: TRBJ1-1
V gene: TRBV2
CDR3 length: 13

CDR3 DNA: TGTGCCAGCAGTGAACGGGACAGGGACTCCTACGAGCAGTACTTC
CDR3 protein: CASSERDRDSYEQYF
D gene: TRBD1
clone size: NA
J gene: TRBJ2-7
V gene: TRBV6-1
CDR3 length: 15

CDR3 DNA: TGTGCCAGTAGTATAGACCTCAACCCGACAACTAATGAAAAACTGTTTTTT
CDR3 protein: CASSIDLNPTTNEKLFF
D gene: NA
clone size: NA
J gene: TRBJ1-4
V gene: TRBV19
CDR3 length: 17

CDR3 DNA: TGTGCCAGCAGCCGCCCCCAAGCGGGAGGGCCGAGGGAGACCCAGTACTTC
CDR3 protein: CASSRPQAGGPRETQYF
D gene: TRBD2
clone size: NA
J gene: TRBJ2-5
V gene: TRBV11-2
CDR3 length: 17

CDR3 DNA: TGCGCCAGCAGCTCGGGGACAGGCACAGATACGCAGTATTTT
CDR3 protein: CASSSGTGTDTQYF
D gene: TRBD1
clone size: once
J gene: TRBJ2-3
V gene: TRBV5-1
CDR3 length: 14

CDR3 DNA: TGTGCCAGTAGTATAGCCGAAAATCAAGCTTTCTTT
CDR3 protein: CASSIAENQAFF
D gene: NA
clone size: NA
J gene: TRBJ1-1
V gene: TRBV19
CDR3 length: 12

CDR3 DNA: TGTGCCATCAGTGACCGTTCTACCTATGGCTACACCTTC
CDR3 protein: CAISDRSTYGYTF
D gene: NA
clone size: NA
J gene: TRBJ1-2
V gene: TRBV10-3
CDR3 length: 13

CDR3 DNA: TGTGCCAGCAGCGCGAGGTCTAATTCCAATCAGTTCTTC
CDR3 protein: CASSARSNSNQFF
D gene: NA
clone size: NA
J gene: TRBJ2-1
V gene: TRBV12-3/TRBV12-4
CDR3 length: 13

CDR3 DNA: TGTGCCAGCAGCTCAGCGGGAGTAGCTAACTATGGCTACACCTTC
CDR3 protein: CASSSAGVANYGYTF
D gene: NA
clone size: NA
J gene: TRBJ1-2
V gene: TRBV7-9
CDR3 length: 15

CDR3 DNA: TGTGCCAGCAGCCCTTCGGGTAGCGGGGGGTACAATGAGCAGTTCTTC
CDR3 protein: CASSPSGSGGYNEQFF
D gene: TRBD2
clone size: NA
J gene: TRBJ2-1
V gene: TRBV5-4
CDR3 length: 16

CDR3 DNA: TGTGCCAGCAGCTCCGCCGGGACAGACACAGATACGCAGTATTTT
CDR3 protein: CASSSAGTDTDTQYF
D gene: TRBD1
clone size: NA
J gene: TRBJ2-3
V gene: TRBV7-8
CDR3 length: 15

CDR3 DNA: TGTGCCAGCAGTTTTTTCCCACAGGGTGGCACTGAAGCTTTCTTT
CDR3 protein: CASSFFPQGGTEAFF
D gene: NA
clone size: NA
J gene: TRBJ1-1
V gene: TRBV6-5
CDR3 length: 15

CDR3 DNA: TGTGCCACCAGCAGAGATCCAGGCGGGGTCCTAGCCAAAAACATTCAGTACTTC
CDR3 protein: CATSRDPGGVLAKNIQYF
D gene: NA
clone size: NA
J gene: TRBJ2-4
V gene: TRBV15
CDR3 length: 18

CDR3 DNA: TGCAGTGCTGGTGACCGGGACAGGGGCGGATTTAACTATGGCTACACCTTC
CDR3 protein: CSAGDRDRGGFNYGYTF
D gene: TRBD1
clone size: once
J gene: TRBJ1-2
V gene: TRBV20-1
CDR3 length: 17

CDR3 DNA: TGTGCCAGCAGCTTAGATTTGGGAGGCACTGAAGCTTTCTTT
CDR3 protein: CASSLDLGGTEAFF
D gene: NA
clone size: once
J gene: TRBJ1-1
V gene: TRBV11-3
CDR3 length: 14

CDR3 DNA: TGCACCAGCAGCCAAGATTCCGATCAGCCCCAGCATTTT
CDR3 protein: CTSSQDSDQPQHF
D gene: NA
clone size: NA
J gene: TRBJ1-5
V gene: TRBV1
CDR3 length: 13

CDR3 DNA: TGTGCCAGCACCGGGACTAGCGCTAACACCGGGGAGCTGTTTTTT
CDR3 protein: CASTGTSANTGELFF
D gene: TRBD2
clone size: NA
J gene: TRBJ2-2
V gene: TRBV2
CDR3 length: 15

CDR3 DNA: TGTGCCAGCTCACCACTTGCGGGAATGGATGGCTACACCTTC
CDR3 protein: CASSPLAGMDGYTF
D gene: NA
clone size: NA
J gene: TRBJ1-2
V gene: TRBV18
CDR3 length: 14